This T cell receptor beta chain was recorded in a study of cytotoxic CD8 clonotypes in ibrutinib-treated CLL. In the study overall: Among patients, some 24 responded partially and 2 completely; around 14 then stayed remitted and some twelve progressed after median around 73 months.

Clones were read by immunoSEQ multiplex PCR, and TCRdb kept only the in-frame ones, dropping some. The table lists under 200,000 clones, 70% to 85% of them singletons. As concerns this clone: The antigen is not known.

CDR1 is MNHEY, CDR2 SVGAGI, per germline. The CDR3 sequence is 14 residues long. V lost 0 bases and J lost 2, with 5 bases in between. Study observations and caveats: Baseline clonality was higher than in age-matched healthy donors and moved in step with circulating CD8+ T-cell counts. Public clonotypes proved infrequent, and on treatment they shrank or remained steady.

The V and J genes are TRBV6-5 and TRBJ1-3; D not resolved. The input for sequencing was PBMCs, taken after 12 months of ibrutinib treatment. This TCR was recovered from a human donor with chronic lymphocytic leukemia. CDR3 nucleotide sequence: TGTGCCAGCAGTTACTCAGAGGCTGGAAACACCATATATTTT. It specifies CASSYSEAGNTIYF.